The 8 T cell receptor beta chains presented below share a single source sample, sequenced in a study of PD-1 blockade in classical Hodgkin lymphoma (dated by TCRdb to about 2020). The library was obtained by the immunoSEQ multiplex PCR assay. This is the immuneACCESS table as TCRdb keeps it, with only in-frame sequences that have V and J called. A part of the clones is gone; compared with another copy, unresolved V genes explain less than half, and the rest is unexplained. Counted in this sample were more than 20,000 clones; around 69% of them appeared once. About 10% of the sample is in the top ten clones. Sample time point, as interpreted from the label and publication: cycle 2 day 1 (C2D1) of nivolumab. Every trial patient had relapsed following autologous stem cell transplantation, and prior brentuximab vedotin exposure was what differed among cohorts A, B and C. The sample here was peripheral blood mononuclear cells (PBMCs), taken before the second cycle of nivolumab. The receptors come from a human donor with classical Hodgkin lymphoma.

The V gene is TRBV6-5, the J gene TRBJ2-3, with D unclear. CDR1 MNHEY and CDR2 SVGAGI come from the germline V gene. V shed 5 bases and J shed 4 bases, with 16 bases lying between them. CDR3 length: 15 residues. CDR3: CASSIGPSFPDTQYF. The CDR3 region has the DNA TGTGCCAGCAGTATAGGACCCTCGTTCCCAGATACGCAGTATTTT.

V and J are TRBV11-3 and TRBJ2-7; D uncertain. The V end was cut by 3 bases, the J end by 3 bases, with 12 bases between. This CDR3 has 14 residues. Looked up from germline, CDR1 is SGHNT and CDR2 is YENEEA. The CDR3: CASSLGPLGYEQYF. As DNA, the CDR3 is TGTGCCAGCAGCTTGGGTCCTTTGGGCTACGAGCAGTACTTC.

This clone was detected a few times. The chain is built from TRBV6-1 and TRBJ2-7; D uncertain. Deletions cut 4 bases from V and 3 bases from J, with 10 bases between. The CDR3 covers 13 residues. CDR1 is MNHNS, CDR2 SASEGT, per germline. The CDR3 DNA is TGTGCCAGCAGTGCAGACCCCGGCTACGAGCAGTACTTC. This encodes CASSADPGYEQYF.

The chain links TRBV5-4 to TRBJ2-1, with 8 nucleotides matching TRBD2. The V gene end was trimmed by 3 bases and the J gene end by 0 bases; junction bases not matched to a gene: 2. The germline V gene encodes CDR1 SGHNT and CDR2 YYREEE (reference sequence). This CDR3 has 15 residues. The CDR3 DNA reads as TGTGCCAGCAGCTACGGGGGGGGCTCCTACAATGAGCAGTTCTTC. Encoded protein: CASSYGGGSYNEQFF.

V is TRBV7-9 and J is TRBJ2-1, with TRBD2 as a possible D gene (5 bases). Trimming cost V 5 bases and J 0 bases, with 11 bases left between them. Germline V gene data show CDR1 as SEHNR and CDR2 as FQNEAQ (reference sequence). The CDR3 spans 15 residues. The CDR3 region is CASSRDYSSYNEQFF. The CDR3 DNA reads TGTGCCAGCAGCCGGGATTACAGCTCCTACAATGAGCAGTTCTTC.

The rearrangement joins TRBV10-3 to TRBJ1-1; unclear D gene. Trimming removed 11 bases at V and 1 base at J, with 14 bases between. The CDR3 spans 13 residues. Germline values: CDR1 ENHRY, CDR2 SYGVKD. The CDR3 here is CASKNGQNTEAFF. CDR3 DNA sequence: TGTGCCTCCAAAAATGGGCAGAACACTGAAGCTTTCTTT.

The table lists this clone with a few counts. The J gene is TRBJ1-3, the V gene TRBV28; D is unresolved. From germline, CDR1 is MDHEN and CDR2 SYDVKM. V lost 8 bases to trimming and J lost 7 bases, with 12 bases between them. The length of the CDR3 is 12 residues. This chain's CDR3 is CASYSWVNTIYF. For the CDR3, the DNA is TGTGCCAGCTATTCTTGGGTGAACACCATATATTTT.

The sample holds a few counts of this clone. The gene calls are TRBV28 and TRBJ2-1; 12 bases agree with TRBD2. Germline lookup yields CDR1 MDHEN and CDR2 SYDVKM. The CDR3 length is 16 residues. The V gene end was trimmed by 6 bases and the J gene end by 8 bases; junction bases not matched to a gene: 11. The CDR3 region is CASSPGPGLAGYEQFF. CDR3 in DNA: TGTGCCAGCAGCCCGGGCCCGGGACTAGCGGGCTATGAGCAGTTCTTC.